These 13 T cell receptor beta chains share one sample of origin, sequenced in a study of blood T cell repertoires in COVID-19. Sequencing used immunoSEQ multiplex PCR; TCRdb keeps in-frame clones, though not all of them. The repertoire holds some 400,000 clones, with around 87% as singletons. The sequenced sample was PBMCs or T cells enriched from blood (not recorded which). Source of these receptors: a man aged 25-45 years who had recovered from COVID-19.

The chain joins TRBV7-2 to TRBJ1-2; a weak D match, TRBD1 (6 bases). V was pared by 5 bases and J by 0 bases, with 10 bases between. This CDR3 contains 14 residues. Germline V gives CDR1 SGHTA, CDR2 FQGNSA. CDR3 DNA: TGTGCCAGCAGCCCAGGGGCCCCTAACTATGGCTACACCTTC. Protein product: CASSPGAPNYGYTF. Drawing the rest from reference TRBV7-2 and TRBJ1-2, the complete variable domain is GAGVSQSPSNKVTEKGKDVELRCDPISGHTALYWYRQSLGQGLEFLIYFQGNSAPDKSGLPSDRFSAERTGGSVSTLTIQRTQQEDSAVYLCASSPGAPNYGYTFGSGTRLTVV.

The chain employs TRBV4-1 and TRBJ1-1; 9 positions match TRBD1. The CDR3 contains 17 residues. The J segment lost 0 bases and the V segment lost 2 bases, leaving 7 bases of the junction unmatched. In germline, CDR1 is MGHRA, CDR2 YSYEKL. CDR3 DNA sequence: TGCGCCAGCAGCCAATTGGACAGGGGCGCCATGAACACTGAAGCTTTCTTT. Its translation: CASSQLDRGAMNTEAFF.

The chain combines TRBV11-2 with TRBJ2-1, with TRBD2 identical over 8 bases. This CDR3 has 17 residues. Germline CDR1 SGHAT, CDR2 FQNNGV. With V trimmed by 3 bases and J by 4 bases, 11 bases remained unmatched. The CDR3 DNA is TGTGCCAGCAGCTTGGGGACTAGTCAAGAGGGGTACAATGAGCAGTTCTTC. Translation: CASSLGTSQEGYNEQFF.

The chain carries TRBV5-1 and TRBJ1-2; weak D call: TRBD1 (6 bases). V lost 0 bases and J 0 bases, leaving 9 bases between the germline ends. The CDR3 is made up of 15 amino acids. CDR1 SGHRS and CDR2 YFSETQ come from the germline V gene. In nucleotides, the CDR3 is TGCGCCAGCAGCTTGGTTACAGGGTCTAACTATGGCTACACCTTC. Amino acids: CASSLVTGSNYGYTF.

The V call is TRBV3-1 (or the pseudogene TRBV3-2), the J call TRBJ2-4; a possible D gene is TRBD2 (5 bases). Looked up from germline, CDR1 is LGHDT and CDR2 is YNNKEL (reference sequence). Trimming left V 4 bases short and J 1 base short, with 11 bases between. This CDR3 is built from 15 residues. The CDR3 loop is CASSRAGTAKNIQYF. CDR3 in DNA: TGTGCCAGCAGCCGCGCGGGTACGGCCAAAAACATTCAGTACTTC.

The V and J genes are TRBV9 and TRBJ2-3, with 8 bases fitting TRBD2. Germline lookup yields CDR1 SGDLS and CDR2 YYNGEE. V gave up 4 bases and J gave up 2 bases; unmatched junction bases: 9. The CDR3 runs to 16 residues. The CDR3 DNA reads TGTGCCAGCAGCTACCACGGGGGGGGCCTCACAGATACGCAGTATTTT. This sequence encodes CASSYHGGGLTDTQYF. Looking up the rest from reference TRBV9 and TRBJ2-3 gives the full variable domain: DSGVTQTPKHLITATGQRVTLRCSPRSGDLSVYWYQQSLDQGLQFLIQYYNGEERAKGNILERFSAQQFPDLHSELNLSSLELGDSALYFCASSYHGGGLTDTQYFGPGTRLTVL.

This clone showed up just once. The gene calls are TRBV11-2 and TRBJ1-1; TRBD1 might be the D (5 bases). This CDR3 comprises 17 residues. CDR1 SGHAT and CDR2 FQNNGV come from the germline V gene. V was shortened by 3 bases and J by 1 base, with 18 bases between the two germline ends. CDR3 coding DNA: TGTGCCAGCAGCTTTGGAGGGGCCCCTTACGGGAACACTGAAGCTTTCTTT. Amino acids: CASSFGGAPYGNTEAFF.

V is TRBV20-1 and J is TRBJ1-1; D is unresolved. The germline V gene encodes CDR1 DFQATT and CDR2 SNEGSKA (reference sequence). This CDR3 has 11 amino acids. The V gene lost 0 bases and the J gene lost 11 bases, with 10 bases spanning the gap. DNA of the CDR3: TGCAGTGCTAGAGATGGAGGGAAGGCTTTCTTT. As protein: CSARDGGKAFF.

V usage is TRBV4-2 and J usage is TRBJ2-3; TRBD2 agrees at 16 bases. The V and J ends lost 1 base and 3 bases, in that order; junction bases with no gene match: 13. This CDR3 comprises 21 residues. The germline V gene has CDR1 LGHNA and CDR2 YNFKEQ. CDR3 in amino acids: CASSQGTGTSGGAYATDTQYF. As DNA, the CDR3 is TGTGCCAGCAGCCAAGGTACCGGGACTAGCGGGGGGGCCTACGCGACAGATACGCAGTATTTT.

V gene TRBV5-4 combines with J gene TRBJ2-7, with TRBD1 matching over 9 bases. Trimming took 0 bases from V and 3 from J; bases not matched to a gene: 7. This CDR3 is built from 16 residues. Germline lookup yields CDR1 SGHNT and CDR2 YYREEE (reference sequence). The CDR3 region has the DNA TGTGCCAGCAGCTTGGGGGGCGGACAGGGGAACTACGAGCAGTACTTC. Translating it yields CASSLGGGQGNYEQYF. Combining the CDR3 with reference TRBV5-4 and TRBJ2-7 gives the whole variable domain ETGVTQSPTHLIKTRGQQVTLRCSSQSGHNTVSWYQQALGQGPQFIFQYYREEENGRGNFPPRFSGLQFPNYSSELNVNALELDDSALYLCASSLGGGQGNYEQYFGPGTRLTVT.

This chain uses TRBV28 with TRBJ1-4, with D possibly being TRBD1 (5 bases). V was cut by 3 bases and J by 3 bases, with 8 bases left in between. Germline values: CDR1 MDHEN, CDR2 SYDVKM. The CDR3 loop spans 14 amino acids. CDR3 sequence: CASSLRDSNEKLFF. In DNA, the CDR3 is TGTGCCAGCAGTTTGAGGGACTCTAATGAAAAACTGTTTTTT.

The sample holds one count of this clone. V and J are TRBV7-2 and TRBJ1-1, with 8 positions matching TRBD1. CDR3 length: 14 amino acids. Germline-derived CDR1 and CDR2 are SGHTA and FQGNSA. J gave up 2 bases and V 4 bases, and 3 bases lay outside the gene matches. The CDR3 sequence is CASSSGQGNTEAFF. CDR3 nucleotides: TGTGCCAGCAGCTCCGGACAGGGTAACACTGAAGCTTTCTTT.

The chain recombines TRBV4-1 with TRBJ1-6; perhaps TRBD1 as D (6 bases). V lost 0 bases to trimming and J lost 2 bases, with 14 bases between them. Germline CDR1 MGHRA, CDR2 YSYEKL. CDR3 size: 18 residues. In DNA, the CDR3 is TGCGCCAGCAGCCAAGATGGGACAAAATCGACCTATAATTCACCCCTCCACTTT. Residues: CASSQDGTKSTYNSPLHF.